The 30 T cell receptor beta chains in this list originate from one sample, sequenced in a study of blood T cell repertoires in COVID-19. TCRdb keeps only in-frame clones here, not all; method: immunoSEQ multiplex PCR. The sample lists 74,000 or so clones, 75% to 90% occurring once. Sequenced input: peripheral blood. These receptors were collected from a man between 50 and 59 years old with acute or convalescent COVID-19.

The chain couples TRBV28 to TRBJ2-4; D gene ambiguous. This CDR3 contains 13 residues. Trimming removed 5 bases at V and 6 bases at J, with 11 bases between. Per the germline V gene, CDR1 is MDHEN and CDR2 is SYDVKM. CDR3 sequence reads: CASSPQMLNIQYF. Here the CDR3 DNA reads TGTGCCAGCAGTCCGCAGATGTTAAACATTCAGTACTTC.

V usage is TRBV5-6 and J usage is TRBJ2-3; the D is unclear. Trimming removed 1 base from V and 2 bases from J, with 8 bases in between. The CDR3 sequence is 14 residues long. CDR1 is SGHDT and CDR2 is YYEEEE in the germline V gene. The CDR3 DNA reads as TGTGCCAGCAGCTTGACGGTTCCCACAGATACGCAGTATTTT. Translated: CASSLTVPTDTQYF. The full variable domain, with the rest looked up from reference TRBV5-6 and TRBJ2-3, is DAGVTQSPTHLIKTRGQQVTLRCSPKSGHDTVSWYQQALGQGPQFIFQYYEEEERQRGNFPDRFSGHQFPNYSSELNVNALLLGDSALYLCASSLTVPTDTQYFGPGTRLTVL.

The chain couples TRBV7-9 to TRBJ2-7; maybe TRBD2 (5 bases). Between the trimmed V and J ends, which lost 3 bases and 3 bases, there was a span of 6 bases. There are 12 residues in the CDR3. CDR1 and CDR2 (germline): SEHNR, FQNEAQ (reference sequence). Here the CDR3 DNA reads TGTGCCAGCAGCTTTGACTACTACGAGCAGTACTTC. This codes for CASSFDYYEQYF.

V and J are TRBV18 and TRBJ2-5; a weak D match, TRBD2 (5 bases). Germline values: CDR1 KGHSH, CDR2 LQKENI. Trimming removed 1 base from V and 2 bases from J, with 14 bases in between. The CDR3 runs to 16 residues. In nucleotides, the CDR3 is TGTGCCAGCTCACCACTCCCGGGGAGTGGACAAGAGACCCAGTACTTC. This gives the protein CASSPLPGSGQETQYF. Based on the CDR3 plus reference TRBV18 and TRBJ2-5, the full variable domain is NAGVMQNPRHLVRRRGQEARLRCSPMKGHSHVYWYRQLPEEGLKFMVYLQKENIIDESGMPKERFSAEFPKEGPSILRIQQVVRGDSAAYFCASSPLPGSGQETQYFGPGTRLLVL.

The chain links TRBV19 to TRBJ2-2; 7 bases agree with TRBD1. Germline lookup yields CDR1 LNHDA and CDR2 SQIVND (reference sequence). With 7 bases clipped from V and 7 bases from J, the junction kept 6 bases outside the gene matches. The CDR3 covers 13 residues. The CDR3, as DNA: TGTGCCAGTATGGGTCAGGGGGTCGGGGAGCTGTTTTTT. Amino acids: CASMGQGVGELFF.

The chain combines TRBV6-1 with TRBJ1-1, with D hard to call. The germline V and J ends were trimmed by 0 bases and 7 bases, with 18 bases remaining between them. Germline V CDR1 and CDR2: MNHNS, SASEGT. This CDR3 spans 16 amino acids. This chain's CDR3 is CASSEAGPGRSGEAFF. DNA of the CDR3: TGTGCCAGCAGTGAAGCGGGCCCGGGGAGGTCCGGTGAAGCTTTCTTT.

The J gene is TRBJ1-3, the V gene TRBV25-1; D gene ambiguous. In germline, CDR1 is MGHDK, CDR2 SYGVNS. The CDR3 runs to 14 residues. V was pared by 5 bases and J by 0 bases, with 8 bases between. The CDR3 loop is CASSRTSSGNTIYF. The CDR3 region has the DNA TGTGCCAGCAGTCGAACGAGCTCTGGAAACACCATATATTTT.

The V gene is TRBV18, the J gene TRBJ2-7; no definite D call. V was trimmed by 3 bases and J by 3 bases, leaving 12 bases between them. This CDR3 has 14 amino acids. The germline V gene has CDR1 KGHSH and CDR2 LQKENI. The CDR3 here is CASSPDALGYEQYF. The DNA for the CDR3 is TGTGCCAGCTCACCGGATGCGCTAGGCTACGAGCAGTACTTC.

The V call is TRBV28, the J call TRBJ1-2, with 8 bases matching TRBD1. The CDR3 sequence is 14 residues long. The junction had 6 bases not matched to a gene; V was cut back by 6 bases and J by 3 bases. In germline, CDR1 is MDHEN, CDR2 SYDVKM. The CDR3 DNA follows: TGTGCCAGCAGGTCCACAGGGGGTGACTATGGCTACACCTTC. As protein: CASRSTGGDYGYTF.

This clone was detected once. J is TRBJ1-5 and V is TRBV24-1; D is unclear. The V gene's germline CDR1 is KGHDR and CDR2 SFDVKD. The ends were cut back, 3 bases at V and 5 bases at J, with 10 bases in the middle. This CDR3 is 14 amino acids long. CDR3 DNA sequence: TGTGCCACCAGTGATGAAACAGAACATCAGCCCCAGCATTTT. It codes for CATSDETEHQPQHF.

The rearrangement links TRBV18 to TRBJ1-1; the D gene is possibly TRBD1 (5 bases). CDR3 length: 14 amino acids. Germline lookup yields CDR1 KGHSH and CDR2 LQKENI. Trimming removed 2 bases from V and 0 bases from J, with 7 bases in between. CDR3 residues: CASSPAGLNTEAFF. CDR3 nucleotide sequence: TGTGCCAGCTCACCAGCAGGGTTGAACACTGAAGCTTTCTTT.

The J gene is TRBJ2-3, the V gene TRBV24-1; D perhaps matches TRBD1 (6 bases). Germline values: CDR1 KGHDR, CDR2 SFDVKD. The CDR3 runs 17 residues. With 0 bases removed from V and 4 bases from J, the gap between germline ends came to 16 bases. In nucleotides, the CDR3 is TGTGCCACCAGTGATTTGAGAGAGCCACAGGGTCCAGATACGCAGTATTTT. Its protein product is CATSDLREPQGPDTQYF.

The CDR3 region has the DNA TGTGCCAGCAGTACGACAGGGAAGACTGAAGCTTTCTTT. This translates into CASSTTGKTEAFF. V gene TRBV12-3 or TRBV12-4 combines with J gene TRBJ1-1; 7 bases are a match to TRBD1. V was clipped by 5 bases and J by 5 bases; unmatched bases: 5. The CDR3 covers 13 residues.

This rearrangement joins TRBV28 to TRBJ2-1; D is perhaps TRBD2 (6 bases). Trimming took 3 bases from V and 5 from J, leaving 17 bases between them. The length of the CDR3 is 16 residues. Germline V gene lookup returns CDR1 MDHEN and CDR2 SYDVKM. The CDR3: CASSLGGGRLDNEQFF. Written as DNA, the CDR3 is TGTGCCAGCAGTTTGGGGGGAGGTCGATTAGACAATGAGCAGTTCTTC.

This CDR3 reads CASTSGTSGSTSGANVLTF. The CDR3 coding sequence is TGTGCCTCGACATCCGGGACTAGCGGGAGTACGTCTGGGGCCAACGTCCTGACTTTC. The chain uses TRBV30 and TRBJ2-6, with TRBD2 matching over 14 bases. The CDR3 has 19 residues. From germline, CDR1 is GTSNPN and CDR2 SVGIG (reference sequence). V lost 7 bases and J lost 1; bases outside the gene matches: 12.

The chain carries TRBV24-1 and TRBJ2-2, with 7 positions matching TRBD2. Germline trimming cut 1 base from V and 2 bases from J; bases unmatched to any gene: 3. Germline V gene lookup returns CDR1 KGHDR and CDR2 SFDVKD. This CDR3 is built from 16 residues. Written as DNA, the CDR3 is TGTGCCACCAGTGATTTAGGGAGGGAAAACACCGGGGAGCTGTTTTTT. Encoded protein: CATSDLGRENTGELFF.

The chain joins TRBV10-3 to TRBJ2-3; D call uncertain. The ends were cut back, 3 bases at V and 6 bases at J, with 7 bases in the middle. The germline gives CDR1 ENHRY, CDR2 SYGVKD. The CDR3 sequence is 12 residues long. CDR3 region: CAISDIEDTQYF. The DNA for the CDR3 is TGTGCCATCAGTGATATCGAGGATACGCAGTATTTT.

The chain uses TRBV27 and TRBJ2-4, with 7 bases fitting TRBD2. The CDR3 totals 14 residues. CDR1 is MNHEY and CDR2 is SMNVEV in the germline V gene (reference sequence). V lost 5 bases, J lost 6 bases, and 7 bases stayed unmatched. The CDR3 coding sequence is TGTGCCAGCAGTCCCGGACTAGAGGGAAACATTCAGTACTTC. Amino acid sequence: CASSPGLEGNIQYF.

The V and J genes are TRBV5-4 and TRBJ1-6, with 7 positions matching TRBD1. The V gene end was trimmed by 7 bases and the J gene end by 5 bases; junction bases not matched to a gene: 6. The CDR3 is 14 amino acids. Germline assignment: CDR1 SGHNT and CDR2 YYREEE (reference sequence). The CDR3 nucleotides are TGTGCCAGCCAAATAGGACAGGATAATTCACCCCTCCACTTT. Its protein product is CASQIGQDNSPLHF.

The genes are TRBV28 and TRBJ2-7; 8 bases match TRBD1. The CDR3 length is 11 residues. Germline loops: CDR1 MDHEN, CDR2 SYDVKM. The V segment lost 6 bases and the J segment 12 bases; nucleotides outside the gene matches: 7. For the CDR3, the DNA is TGTGCCAGCAGCAGACAGGGGCTCGCGTACTTC. Translating it yields CASSRQGLAYF.

The rearrangement uses TRBV6-5 and TRBJ2-2; D might be TRBD2 (6 bases). V was clipped by 5 bases and J by 3 bases, with 13 bases between them. The CDR3 extends over 15 amino acids. The germline CDR1 and CDR2 sequences are MNHEY and SVGAGI. DNA for the CDR3: TGTGCCAGCAGTACTGGGGGACTTCACACCGGGGAGCTGTTTTTT. Protein: CASSTGGLHTGELFF.

The gene calls are TRBV27 and TRBJ1-2; tentative D call: TRBD1 (6 bases). Trimming pared 4 bases from V and 7 bases from J, leaving 10 bases between. CDR1 is MNHEY, CDR2 SMNVEV, per germline (reference sequence). This CDR3 spans 12 amino acids. The CDR3 DNA follows: TGTGCCAGCAGTTCTACAGGGTTTGGCTACACCTTC. Translation gives CASSSTGFGYTF.

CDR3 loop: CATSEGLGSGSAETQYF. The CDR3 bases are TGTGCCACCAGTGAAGGACTAGGTAGCGGGTCTGCAGAGACCCAGTACTTC. The V call is TRBV24-1, the J call TRBJ2-5; 7 nucleotides line up with TRBD2. This CDR3 spans 17 amino acids. J was trimmed by 4 bases and V by 4 bases; bases with no gene match: 14. Per germline, CDR1 KGHDR and CDR2 SFDVKD.

This clone was detected a few times. The chain recombines TRBV19 with TRBJ2-6; D remains ambiguous. Germline V gene data show CDR1 as LNHDA and CDR2 as SQIVND (reference sequence). The CDR3 is made up of 13 amino acids. Trimming pared 5 bases from V and 4 bases from J, leaving 6 bases between. The DNA for the CDR3 is TGTGCCAGTAGTCAATCCGGGGCCAACGTCCTGACTTTC. It codes for CASSQSGANVLTF. Full variable domain (outside the CDR3, taken from reference TRBV19 and TRBJ2-6): DGGITQSPKYLFRKEGQNVTLSCEQNLNHDAMYWYRQDPGQGLRLIYYSQIVNDFQKGDIAEGYSVSREKKESFPLTVTSAQKNPTAFYLCASSQSGANVLTFGAGSRLTVL.

The V call is TRBV27, the J call TRBJ2-1, with 11 positions matching TRBD2. The V gene's germline CDR1 is MNHEY and CDR2 SMNVEV (reference sequence). Losses at the gene ends were 8 bases for V and 3 bases for J; bases not matched to a gene: 6. The CDR3 consists of 15 residues. The DNA for the CDR3 is TGTGCCAGCCTACGACTAGCGGGAAGCTACAATGAGCAGTTCTTC. Amino acid sequence: CASLRLAGSYNEQFF.

A single count supports this clone. The V and J genes are TRBV5-6 and TRBJ1-2; the D is unclear. This CDR3 has 12 residues. The ends were cut back, 1 base at V and 8 bases at J, with 9 bases in the middle. Germline values: CDR1 SGHDT, CDR2 YYEEEE. The CDR3 sequence: CASSLFQRGYTF. The DNA for the CDR3 is TGTGCCAGCAGCTTGTTCCAGAGGGGCTACACCTTC.

The J gene is TRBJ1-6, the V gene TRBV6-5, with D possibly being TRBD1 (6 bases). The germline V and J ends were trimmed by 6 bases and 5 bases, with 11 bases remaining between them. CDR3 length: 14 amino acids. Germline V gene sequence: CDR1 MNHEY, CDR2 SVGAGI. This CDR3 reads CASRWTVDNSPLHF. DNA for the CDR3: TGTGCCAGCAGGTGGACAGTAGATAATTCACCCCTCCACTTT.

The chain links TRBV11-2 to TRBJ2-7, with no clear D. This CDR3 region has 14 residues. Trimming took 3 bases from V and 0 from J, leaving 9 bases between them. The germline V gene has CDR1 SGHAT and CDR2 FQNNGV. DNA of the CDR3: TGTGCCAGCAGCTTGGGCCCGACCTCCTACGAGCAGTACGTC. It yields the protein CASSLGPTSYEQYV.

The gene calls are TRBV6-1 and TRBJ1-2; D is possibly TRBD1 (5 bases). This CDR3 contains 13 residues. Germline CDR1 MNHNS, CDR2 SASEGT. Trimming took 7 bases from V and 5 from J, leaving 14 bases between them. The DNA for the CDR3 is TGTGCCAGCACCGATGGGGGGGGATATGGCTACACCTTC. This codes for CASTDGGGYGYTF.

This chain connects TRBV6-2 or TRBV6-3 to TRBJ1-2; D call uncertain. Trimming pared 6 bases from V and 7 bases from J, leaving 21 bases between. This CDR3 has 15 residues. CDR1 is MNHEY, CDR2 SVGEGT, per germline. This CDR3 reads CASSKRTVLWSGYTF. The DNA of the CDR3 is TGTGCCAGCAGCAAGAGGACTGTTCTATGGAGTGGCTACACCTTC.